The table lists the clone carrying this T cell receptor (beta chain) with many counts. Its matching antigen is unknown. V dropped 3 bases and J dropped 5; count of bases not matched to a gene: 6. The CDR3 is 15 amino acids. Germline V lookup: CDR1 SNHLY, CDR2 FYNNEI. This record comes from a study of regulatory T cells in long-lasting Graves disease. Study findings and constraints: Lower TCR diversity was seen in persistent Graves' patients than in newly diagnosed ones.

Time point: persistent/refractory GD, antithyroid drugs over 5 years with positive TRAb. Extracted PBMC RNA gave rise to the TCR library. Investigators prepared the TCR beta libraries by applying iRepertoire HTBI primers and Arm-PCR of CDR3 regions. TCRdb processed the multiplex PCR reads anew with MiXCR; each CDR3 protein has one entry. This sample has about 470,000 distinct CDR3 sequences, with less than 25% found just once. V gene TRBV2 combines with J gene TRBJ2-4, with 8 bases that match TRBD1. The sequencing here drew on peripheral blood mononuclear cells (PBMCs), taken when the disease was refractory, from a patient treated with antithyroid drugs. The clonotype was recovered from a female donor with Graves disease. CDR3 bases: TGTGCCAGCAGTGATCCAGGGGGCATCGAAAACATTCAGTACTTC. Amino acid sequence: CASSDPGGIENIQYF.